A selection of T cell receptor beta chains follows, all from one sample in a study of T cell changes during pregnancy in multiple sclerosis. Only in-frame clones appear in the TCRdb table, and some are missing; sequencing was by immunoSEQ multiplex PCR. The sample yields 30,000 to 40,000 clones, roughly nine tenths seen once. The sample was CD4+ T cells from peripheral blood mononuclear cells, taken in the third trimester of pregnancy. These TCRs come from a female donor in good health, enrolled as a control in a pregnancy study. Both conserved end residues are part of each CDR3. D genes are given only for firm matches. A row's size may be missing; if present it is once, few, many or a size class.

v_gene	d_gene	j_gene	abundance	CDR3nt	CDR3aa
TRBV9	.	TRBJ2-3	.	TGTGCCAGCAGCTTTGGCGGCAGCACAGATACGCAGTATTTT	CASSFGGSTDTQYF
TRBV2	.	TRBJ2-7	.	TGTGCCAGCAGTGTGCGGACAGATTCCTACGAGCAGTACTTC	CASSVRTDSYEQYF
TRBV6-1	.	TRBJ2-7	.	TGTGCCAGCAGTGGAGGATACCTCTACGAGCAGTACTTC	CASSGGYLYEQYF
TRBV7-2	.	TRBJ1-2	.	TGTGCCAGCAGCTTAATTGGGCCCTATGGCTACACCTTC	CASSLIGPYGYTF
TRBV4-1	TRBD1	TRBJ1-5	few	TGCGCCAGCAGCCATGCCGGGACAGGGGGTTATAGCAATCAGCCCCAGCATTTT	CASSHAGTGGYSNQPQHF
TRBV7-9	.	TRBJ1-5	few	TGTGCCAGCAGCTTATCCGGCAATCAGCCCCAGCATTTT	CASSLSGNQPQHF
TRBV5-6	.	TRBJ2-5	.	TGTGCCAGCAGCCACGACCGGGAACAAGAGACCCAGTACTTC	CASSHDREQETQYF
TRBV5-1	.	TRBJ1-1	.	TGCGCCAGCAGCTTCCCCTCAGGGGCCGGGGACACTGAAGCTTTCTTT	CASSFPSGAGDTEAFF
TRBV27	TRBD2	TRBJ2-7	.	TGTGCCAGCAGTTTTAGGTCGACTAGCGGGGCCCACGAGCAGTACTTC	CASSFRSTSGAHEQYF
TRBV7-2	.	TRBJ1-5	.	TGTGCCAGCAGCGGAAACAGGGATCAGCCCCAGCATTTT	CASSGNRDQPQHF
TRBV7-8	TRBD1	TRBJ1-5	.	TGTGCCAGCAGCTGGACAGGGGGAGATGAGCCCCAGCATTTT	CASSWTGGDEPQHF
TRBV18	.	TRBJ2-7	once	TGTGCCAGCTCACCCCGACAAACCTCCTACGAGCAGTACTTC	CASSPRQTSYEQYF
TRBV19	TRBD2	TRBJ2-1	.	TGTGCATCTGGACTAGCGGGGACTGAGCAGTTCTTC	CASGLAGTEQFF
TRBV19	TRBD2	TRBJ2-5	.	TGTGCCAGTAGTATAGGAATAGCGGGGGGCTTCACACAAGAGACCCAGTACTTC	CASSIGIAGGFTQETQYF
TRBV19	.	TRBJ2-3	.	TGTGCCAGCCGATTATCCCGCGGTTTCGGAGATACGCAGTATTTT	CASRLSRGFGDTQYF
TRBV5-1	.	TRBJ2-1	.	TGCGCCAGCAGCTTTATGACAGGCTACAATGAGCAGTTCTTC	CASSFMTGYNEQFF
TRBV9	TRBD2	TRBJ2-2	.	TGTGCCAGCAGCGCCAGAGCGGGGGGGAACACCGGGGAGCTGTTTTTT	CASSARAGGNTGELFF
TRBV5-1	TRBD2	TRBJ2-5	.	TGCGCCAGCAGCTTAGCTTGGGGGGGAGAGACCCAGTACTTC	CASSLAWGGETQYF
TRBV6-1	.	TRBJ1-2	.	TGTGCCAGCAGTGAATTCGGGGGAGGGGAGGGTGGGAGGTATGGCTACACCTTC	CASSEFGGGEGGRYGYTF
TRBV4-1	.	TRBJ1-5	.	TGCGCCAGCAGCCAAGATTTAGGCAGGGTGGGTCAGCCCCAGCATTTT	CASSQDLGRVGQPQHF
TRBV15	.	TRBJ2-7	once	TGTGCCACCAGCAGAGACGGCTACGAGCAGTACTTC	CATSRDGYEQYF
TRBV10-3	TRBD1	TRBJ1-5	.	TGTGCCACCCCCATCCCACGGGACAGGGGGCTCTATAGCAATCAGCCCCAGCATTTT	CATPIPRDRGLYSNQPQHF
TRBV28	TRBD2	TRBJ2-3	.	TGTGCCAGCAGAGCGGGAGGGCGCTCAGATACGCAGTATTTT	CASRAGGRSDTQYF
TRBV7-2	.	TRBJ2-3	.	TGTGCCAGCAGCGTACAGACCCAGCGCGGGGATACGCAGTATTTT	CASSVQTQRGDTQYF
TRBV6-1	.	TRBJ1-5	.	TGTGCCAGCAGTGACGCCAGACACATCAGCAATCAGCCCCAGCATTTT	CASSDARHISNQPQHF
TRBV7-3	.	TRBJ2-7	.	TGTGCCAGCAGCTTAAGTTCCACCTACGAGCAGTACTTC	CASSLSSTYEQYF
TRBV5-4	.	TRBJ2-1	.	TGTGCCAGCAGCGTCGGCGGGGAACGGTGGAATGAGCAGTTCTTC	CASSVGGERWNEQFF
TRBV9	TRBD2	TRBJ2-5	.	TGTGCCAGCAGCGCGGGACTAGCGGGGGGTCGCCGGGAGACCCAGTACTTC	CASSAGLAGGRRETQYF
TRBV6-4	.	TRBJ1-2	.	TGTGCCAGCCACACGACCCCTGGGACAACCTCGAGAGGCTACACCTTC	CASHTTPGTTSRGYTF
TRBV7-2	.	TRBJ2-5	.	TGTGCCAGCAGCTTAGTTCGGGAGACCCAGTACTTC	CASSLVRETQYF
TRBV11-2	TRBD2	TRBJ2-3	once	TGTGCCAGCAGCTTAGGACTAGCGGCAGATACGCAGTATTTT	CASSLGLAADTQYF
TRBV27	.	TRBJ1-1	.	TGTGCCAGCAGTTTAGAGGGAGCGACTGAAGCTTTCTTT	CASSLEGATEAFF
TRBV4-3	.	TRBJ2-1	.	TGCGCCAGCAGCCATTCTGGGAACAGGGCTGGGAACAATGAGCAGTTCTTC	CASSHSGNRAGNNEQFF
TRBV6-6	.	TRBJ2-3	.	TGTGCCAGCAACCTACAGGGACCTAGCACAGATACGCAGTATTTT	CASNLQGPSTDTQYF
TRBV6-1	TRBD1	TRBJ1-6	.	TGTGCCAGCACGGGGACAGGGGTGGATTCACCCCTCCACTTT	CASTGTGVDSPLHF
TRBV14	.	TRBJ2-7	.	TGTGCCAGCAGCCAAGGTGGCAACGAGCAGTACTTC	CASSQGGNEQYF